The 19 T cell receptor beta chains below all came from one sample that was sequenced in a study of TIL therapy for anti-PD-1-resistant metastatic lung cancer. Stated time point: pre-treatment sample, taken before nivolumab and TIL therapy. The libraries were made with immunoSEQ v3. The repertoire was sequenced with immunoSEQ multiplex PCR; TCRdb's copy has only in-frame clones and lacks some. The sample contains tens of thousands of clones, approximately 86% of which appear only once. Sequenced here: blood, sampled at baseline. These receptors were taken from a person aged 25 to 79 with non-small cell lung cancer.

The V call is TRBV7-3, the J call TRBJ2-1; 7 bases map to TRBD1. The germline V gene encodes CDR1 SGHTA and CDR2 FQGTGA. The CDR3 contains 14 residues. After removal of 10 bases from V and 7 bases from J, the junction contained 13 bases not matched to a gene. The CDR3 coding sequence is TGTGCCACCAGACTTCGGGACAGAAAAAATGAGCAGTTCTTC. This encodes CATRLRDRKNEQFF.

The rearrangement links TRBV3-1 (or the pseudogene TRBV3-2) to TRBJ1-5; D is undetermined. The germline V and J ends were trimmed by 0 bases and 7 bases, with 4 bases remaining between them. In germline, CDR1 is LGHDT, CDR2 YNNKEL (reference sequence). The CDR3 contains 12 residues. CDR3 sequence (DNA): TGTGCCAGCAGCCAAGATCGACAGCCCCAGCATTTT. Translating it yields CASSQDRQPQHF.

V is TRBV5-6 and J is TRBJ2-7; TRBD1 is a possible D gene (6 bases). Between the trimmed V and J ends, which lost 5 bases and 5 bases, there was a span of 20 bases. The CDR3 covers 15 residues. Germline CDR1 and CDR2: SGHDT and YYEEEE. The CDR3 protein is CASSRMGEHRDEQYF. CDR3 DNA sequence: TGTGCCAGCAGTAGAATGGGCGAGCACAGGGACGAGCAGTACTTC.

A single count supports this clone. This chain uses TRBV30 with TRBJ2-1; D possibly corresponds to TRBD1 (6 bases). This CDR3 is built from 11 residues. The germline gives CDR1 GTSNPN, CDR2 SVGIG (reference sequence). The germline V and J ends were trimmed by 3 bases and 13 bases, with 13 bases remaining between them. The CDR3 sequence is CAWSPGQKQFF. The CDR3 DNA sequence: TGTGCCTGGAGCCCCGGACAGAAACAGTTCTTC.

This clone was observed a handful of times. The gene calls are TRBV12-3 or TRBV12-4 and TRBJ2-7; maybe TRBD2 (5 bases). The V gene lost 7 bases and the J gene lost 3 bases, with 13 bases spanning the gap. The CDR3 extends over 13 amino acids. The DNA of the CDR3 is TGTGCCAGCACCCGGGGAGCCTACTACGAGCAGTACTTC. Translating it yields CASTRGAYYEQYF.

The J gene is TRBJ1-1, the V gene TRBV6-1; D remains unclear. V lost 2 bases to trimming and J lost 1 base, with 11 bases between them. From germline, CDR1 is MNHNS and CDR2 SASEGT. The CDR3 spans 15 residues. Here the CDR3 reads CASSEFGAENTEAFF. CDR3 DNA: TGTGCCAGCAGTGAATTCGGTGCAGAGAACACTGAAGCTTTCTTT.

A single count supports this clone. The V gene is TRBV7-8, the J gene TRBJ2-5, with D possibly TRBD1 on 5 matching bases. Per the germline V gene, CDR1 is SGHVS and CDR2 is FQNEAQ. The CDR3 extends over 16 amino acids. Trimming took off 5 bases at V and 0 bases at J, with 16 bases between the two ends. DNA of the CDR3: TGTGCCAGCAGCCCTGCCTCGGACACTTACCAAGAGACCCAGTACTTC. It translates to CASSPASDTYQETQYF.

The chain employs TRBV5-8 and TRBJ1-1; 8 bases align to TRBD1. This CDR3 is 17 amino acids long. V shed 2 bases, J shed 5 bases, and the junction held 14 bases outside the gene matches. The germline V gene encodes CDR1 SGHTS and CDR2 YDEGEE. The CDR3 protein is CASSFVQGARSGTEAFF. CDR3 coding DNA: TGTGCCAGCAGCTTTGTCCAGGGGGCCCGGTCGGGGACTGAAGCTTTCTTT.

This clone was seen a single time. The chain has TRBV3-1 (or the pseudogene TRBV3-2) and TRBJ1-4; D uncertain. V lost 4 bases and J lost 3, with 15 bases in between. Germline CDR1 reads LGHDT; CDR2 reads YNNKEL (reference sequence). The CDR3 consists of 16 residues. The CDR3 sequence: CASSRLGNGANEKLFF. The DNA of the CDR3 is TGTGCCAGCAGCCGCCTGGGAAACGGCGCTAATGAAAAACTGTTTTTT.

The chain employs TRBV16 and TRBJ1-4; perhaps TRBD1 as D (5 bases). CDR1 is KGHSY and CDR2 is FQNENV in the germline V gene. Trimming took 4 bases from V and 3 from J, leaving 9 bases between them. The CDR3 consists of 14 residues. This chain's CDR3 is CASSPRQSNEKLFF. CDR3 bases: TGTGCCAGCAGCCCACGACAGTCTAATGAAAAACTGTTTTTT.

The J gene is TRBJ2-1, the V gene TRBV11-1; D remains ambiguous. Germline CDR1 and CDR2: SGHAT and FQDESV (reference sequence). V was trimmed by 1 base and J by 4 bases, leaving 5 bases between them. The CDR3 runs 13 residues. This CDR3 is CASSLERYNEQFF. In nucleotides, the CDR3 is TGTGCCAGCAGCTTAGAACGGTACAATGAGCAGTTCTTC.

The CDR3 loop reads CASSQGLGSLDTQYF. The CDR3 DNA is TGTGCCAGCAGCCAGGGACTAGGCTCTTTAGATACGCAGTATTTT. The chain couples TRBV7-9 to TRBJ2-3; 8 positions match TRBD2. Germline CDR1 reads SEHNR; CDR2 reads FQNEAQ (reference sequence). Unmatched junction bases numbered 9, after V lost 5 bases and J lost 5 bases. This CDR3 is built from 15 residues.

This chain connects TRBV7-9 to TRBJ1-4, with 8 positions matching TRBD1. The CDR3 extends over 15 amino acids. The J segment lost 7 bases and the V segment lost 1 base, leaving 5 bases of the junction unmatched. Germline V CDR1 and CDR2: SEHNR, FQNEAQ (reference sequence). In DNA, the CDR3 is TGTGCCAGCAGCTTAGTGCAGGGGGCCATTGAAAAACTGTTTTTT. This gives the protein CASSLVQGAIEKLFF.

The V and J genes are TRBV6-4 and TRBJ2-1, with D maybe TRBD1 (6 bases). From germline, CDR1 is MRHNA and CDR2 SNTAGT. The CDR3 covers 13 residues. Trimming took 2 bases from V and 5 from J, leaving 7 bases between them. The CDR3: CASSDRDNNEQFF. In DNA, the CDR3 is TGTGCCAGCAGTGACCGGGACAACAATGAGCAGTTCTTC.

J is TRBJ1-5 and V is TRBV5-8, with 7 bases aligning to TRBD1. Germline CDR1 and CDR2: SGHTS and YDEGEE. The CDR3 runs to 14 residues. V lost 8 bases and J lost 5; bases outside the gene matches: 10. The CDR3 reads CASETTGADQPQHF. The CDR3 DNA reads as TGTGCCAGTGAGACCACAGGGGCGGATCAGCCCCAGCATTTT.

This chain connects TRBV4-3 to TRBJ2-3; the match to TRBD1 covers 9 bases. The trim removed 0 bases at V and 4 bases at J, leaving 8 bases unmatched. Germline CDR1 reads LGHNA; CDR2 reads YSLEER. The CDR3 length is 17 residues. The CDR3 nucleotides are TGCGCCAGCAGCCAAGAACTAACAGGGGGCTCGCCAGATACGCAGTATTTT. Protein sequence: CASSQELTGGSPDTQYF.

The CDR3 region is CASSEVFRVGDTEAFF. The DNA of the CDR3 is TGTGCCAGCAGTGAAGTTTTCAGGGTGGGTGACACTGAAGCTTTCTTT. The gene calls are TRBV6-1 and TRBJ1-1; perhaps TRBD1 as D (5 bases). The CDR3 contains 16 residues. V was clipped by 1 base and J by 3 bases, with 15 bases between them. Germline CDR1 reads MNHNS; CDR2 reads SASEGT.

This rearrangement joins TRBV19 to TRBJ2-1, with a possible D match to TRBD2 (6 bases). Trimming took off 5 bases at V and 0 bases at J, with 11 bases between the two ends. Germline V CDR1 and CDR2: LNHDA, SQIVND (reference sequence). The CDR3 is 15 amino acids. CDR3 residues: CASSAGGYSYNEQFF. As DNA, the CDR3 is TGTGCCAGTAGTGCCGGGGGTTACTCCTACAATGAGCAGTTCTTC.

J is TRBJ2-7 and V is TRBV7-8; TRBD2 matches 9 bases. The CDR3 covers 17 residues. Germline CDR1 reads SGHVS; CDR2 reads FQNEAQ. V shed 5 bases and J 0 bases; nucleotides not matched to a gene: 11. The CDR3 region is CASSPKGGGASSYEQYF. In DNA form, the CDR3 reads TGTGCCAGCAGCCCCAAGGGCGGGGGGGCCAGCTCCTACGAGCAGTACTTC.